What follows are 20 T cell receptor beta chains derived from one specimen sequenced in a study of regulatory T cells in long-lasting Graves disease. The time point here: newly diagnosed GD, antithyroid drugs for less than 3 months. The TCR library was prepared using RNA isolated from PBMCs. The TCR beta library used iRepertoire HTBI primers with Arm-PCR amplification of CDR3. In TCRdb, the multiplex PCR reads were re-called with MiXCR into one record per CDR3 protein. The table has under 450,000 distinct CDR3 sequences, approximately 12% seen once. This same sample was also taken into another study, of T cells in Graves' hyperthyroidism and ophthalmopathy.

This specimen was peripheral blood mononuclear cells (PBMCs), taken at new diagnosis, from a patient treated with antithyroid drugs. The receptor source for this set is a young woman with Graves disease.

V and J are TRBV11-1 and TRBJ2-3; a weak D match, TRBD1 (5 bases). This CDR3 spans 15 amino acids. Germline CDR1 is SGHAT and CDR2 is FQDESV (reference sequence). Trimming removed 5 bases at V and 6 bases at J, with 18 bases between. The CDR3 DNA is TGTGCCAGCAGCCAACAGGCAGGCATCACGGATACGCAGTATTTT. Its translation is CASSQQAGITDTQYF.

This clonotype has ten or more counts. CDR3 amino acids: CASSPGGGPYNEQFF. As DNA, the CDR3 is TGTGCCAGCAGCCCCGGGGGGGGCCCCTACAATGAGCAGTTCTTC. V gene TRBV6-1 combines with J gene TRBJ2-1; 8 bases agree with TRBD2. The CDR3 totals 15 residues. CDR1 is MNHNS and CDR2 is SASEGT in the germline V gene. Unmatched junction bases numbered 6, after V lost 6 bases and J lost 2 bases.

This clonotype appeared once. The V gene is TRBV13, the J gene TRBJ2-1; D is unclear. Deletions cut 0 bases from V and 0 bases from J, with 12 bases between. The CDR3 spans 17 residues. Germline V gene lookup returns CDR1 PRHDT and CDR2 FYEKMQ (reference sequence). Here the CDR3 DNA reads TGTGCCAGCAGCTTAGGGCTTCATTCACGCTCCTACAATGAGCAGTTCTTC. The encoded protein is CASSLGLHSRSYNEQFF.

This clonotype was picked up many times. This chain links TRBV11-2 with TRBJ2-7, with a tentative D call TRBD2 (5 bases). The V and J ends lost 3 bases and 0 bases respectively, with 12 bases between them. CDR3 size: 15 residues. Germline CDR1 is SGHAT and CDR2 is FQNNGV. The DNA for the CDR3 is TGTGCCAGCAGCTTGATTTCGGGATCCTCCTACGAGCAGTACTTC. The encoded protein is CASSLISGSSYEQYF.

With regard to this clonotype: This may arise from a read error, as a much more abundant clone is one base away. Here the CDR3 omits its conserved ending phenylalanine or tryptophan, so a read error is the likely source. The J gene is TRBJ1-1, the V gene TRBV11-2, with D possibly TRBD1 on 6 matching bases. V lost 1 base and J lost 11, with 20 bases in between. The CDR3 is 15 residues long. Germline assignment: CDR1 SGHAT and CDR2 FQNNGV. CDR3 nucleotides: TGTGCCAGCAGCTTAGTTTCGATCAGGGGAGTAAGGGCTTTCCTT. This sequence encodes CASSLVSIRGVRAFL.

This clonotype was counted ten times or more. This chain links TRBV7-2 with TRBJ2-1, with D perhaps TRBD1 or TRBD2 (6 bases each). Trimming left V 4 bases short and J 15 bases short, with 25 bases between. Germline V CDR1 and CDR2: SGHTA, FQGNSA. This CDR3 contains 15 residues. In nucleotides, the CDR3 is TGTGCCAGCAGCTCACTTCCCGAGTCGGGGGCAGTGTGGTTCTTC. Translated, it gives CASSSLPESGAVWFF.

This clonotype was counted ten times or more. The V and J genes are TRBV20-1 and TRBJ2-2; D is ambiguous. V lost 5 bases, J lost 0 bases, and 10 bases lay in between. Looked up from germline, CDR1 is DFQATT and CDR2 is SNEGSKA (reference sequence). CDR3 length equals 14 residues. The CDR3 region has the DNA TGCAGTGCTCGTAGCCTCCCGAACACCGGGGAGCTGTTTTTT. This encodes CSARSLPNTGELFF.

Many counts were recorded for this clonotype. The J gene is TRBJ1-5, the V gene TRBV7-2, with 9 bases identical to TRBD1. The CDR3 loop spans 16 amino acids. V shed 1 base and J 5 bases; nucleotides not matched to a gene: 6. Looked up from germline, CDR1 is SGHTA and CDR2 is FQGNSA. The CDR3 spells CASSLVGTGIDQPQHF. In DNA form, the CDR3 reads TGTGCCAGCAGCTTAGTAGGGACAGGGATTGATCAGCCCCAGCATTTT.

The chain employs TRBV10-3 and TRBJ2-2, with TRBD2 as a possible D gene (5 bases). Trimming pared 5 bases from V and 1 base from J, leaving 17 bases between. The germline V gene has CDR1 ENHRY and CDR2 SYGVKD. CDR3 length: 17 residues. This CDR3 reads CAISPIPQRKNTGELFF. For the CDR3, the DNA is TGTGCCATCAGTCCCATCCCTCAGCGGAAGAACACCGGGGAGCTGTTTTTT.

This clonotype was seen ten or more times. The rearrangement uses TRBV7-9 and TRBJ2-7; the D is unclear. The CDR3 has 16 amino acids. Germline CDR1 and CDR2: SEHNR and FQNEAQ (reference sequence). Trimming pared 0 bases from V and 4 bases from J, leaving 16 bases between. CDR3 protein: CASSLATGANFYEQYF. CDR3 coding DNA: TGTGCCAGCAGCTTAGCAACGGGCGCCAATTTTTACGAGCAGTACTTC.

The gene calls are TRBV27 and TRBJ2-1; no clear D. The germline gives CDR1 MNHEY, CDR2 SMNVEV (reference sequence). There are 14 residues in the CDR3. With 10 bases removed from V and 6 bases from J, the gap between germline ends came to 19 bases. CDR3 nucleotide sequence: TGTGCCACCCAGGTGGTCGCCCCCCTCAATGAGCAGTTCTTC. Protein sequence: CATQVVAPLNEQFF.

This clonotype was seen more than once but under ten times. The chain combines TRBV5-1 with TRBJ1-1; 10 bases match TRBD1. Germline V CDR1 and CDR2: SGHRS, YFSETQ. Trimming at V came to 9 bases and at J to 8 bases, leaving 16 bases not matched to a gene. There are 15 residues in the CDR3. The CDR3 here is CATKAGTGVRREAFF. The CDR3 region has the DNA TGCGCCACCAAAGCCGGGACAGGGGTTCGAAGGGAAGCTTTCTTT.

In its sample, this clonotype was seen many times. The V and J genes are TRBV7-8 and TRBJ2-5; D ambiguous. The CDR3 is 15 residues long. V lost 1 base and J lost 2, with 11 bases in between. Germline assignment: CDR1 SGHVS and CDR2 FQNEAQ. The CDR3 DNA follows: TGTGCCAGCAGCTTAGATTCGAGCCCACAAGAGACCCAGTACTTC. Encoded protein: CASSLDSSPQETQYF.

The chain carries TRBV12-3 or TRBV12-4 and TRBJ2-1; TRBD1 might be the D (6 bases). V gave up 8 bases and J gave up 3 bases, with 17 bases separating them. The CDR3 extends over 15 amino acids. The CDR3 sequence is CASEQGEGFYNEQFF. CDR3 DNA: TGTGCCAGCGAACAGGGTGAAGGCTTCTACAATGAGCAGTTCTTC.

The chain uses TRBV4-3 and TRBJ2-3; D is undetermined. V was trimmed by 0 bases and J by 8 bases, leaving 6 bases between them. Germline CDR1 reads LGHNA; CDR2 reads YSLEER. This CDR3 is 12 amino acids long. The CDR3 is CASSQDHFTQYF. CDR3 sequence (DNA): TGCGCCAGCAGCCAAGATCACTTTACGCAGTATTTT.

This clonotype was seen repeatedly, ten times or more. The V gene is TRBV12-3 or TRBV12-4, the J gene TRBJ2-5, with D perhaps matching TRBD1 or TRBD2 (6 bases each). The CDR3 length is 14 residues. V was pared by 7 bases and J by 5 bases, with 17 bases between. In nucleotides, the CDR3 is TGTGCCAGCAACATAGGGGGGATTGAGGAGACCCAGTACTTC. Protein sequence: CASNIGGIEETQYF.

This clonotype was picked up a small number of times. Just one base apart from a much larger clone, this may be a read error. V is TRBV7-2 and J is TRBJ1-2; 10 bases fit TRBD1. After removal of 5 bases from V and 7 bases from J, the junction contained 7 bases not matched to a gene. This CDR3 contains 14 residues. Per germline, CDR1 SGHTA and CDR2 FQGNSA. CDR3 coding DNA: TGTGCCAGCAGCGCTGACAGGGGGCGGGGTGGCTACACCTTC. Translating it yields CASSADRGRGGYTF.

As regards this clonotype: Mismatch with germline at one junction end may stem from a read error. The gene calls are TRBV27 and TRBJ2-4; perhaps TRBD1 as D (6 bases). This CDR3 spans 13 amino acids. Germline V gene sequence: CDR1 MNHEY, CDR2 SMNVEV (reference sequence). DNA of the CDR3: TGTGCCAGCAGCCCGACAGTTGGGGACATTCATTACTTC. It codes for CASSPTVGDIHYF.

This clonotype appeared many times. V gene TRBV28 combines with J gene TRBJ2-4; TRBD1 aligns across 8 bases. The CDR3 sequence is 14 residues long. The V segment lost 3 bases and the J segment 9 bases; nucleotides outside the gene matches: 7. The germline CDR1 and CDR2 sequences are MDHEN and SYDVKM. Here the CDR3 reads CASSFPWTGSIQYF. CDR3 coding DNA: TGTGCCAGCAGTTTCCCTTGGACAGGGAGCATTCAGTACTTC. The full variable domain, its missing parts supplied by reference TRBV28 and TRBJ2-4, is DVKVTQSSRYLVKRTGEKVFLECVQDMDHENMFWYRQDPGLGLRLIYFSYDVKMKEKGDIPEGYSVSREKKERFSLILESASTNQTSMYLCASSFPWTGSIQYFGAGTRLSVL.

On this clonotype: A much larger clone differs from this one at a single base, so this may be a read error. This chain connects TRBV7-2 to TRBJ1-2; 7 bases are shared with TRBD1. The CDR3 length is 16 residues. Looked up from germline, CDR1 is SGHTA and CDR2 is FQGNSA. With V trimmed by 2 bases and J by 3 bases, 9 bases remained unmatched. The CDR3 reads CASSLIGGAPYYGYTF. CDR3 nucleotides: TGTGCCAGCAGCTTAATAGGGGGCGCGCCGTACTATGGCTACACCTTC. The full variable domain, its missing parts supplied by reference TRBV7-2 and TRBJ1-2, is GAGVSQSPSNKVTEKGKDVELRCDPISGHTALYWYRQSLGQGLEFLIYFQGNSAPDKSGLPSDRFSAERTGGSVSTLTIQRTQQEDSAVYLCASSLIGGAPYYGYTFGSGTRLTVV.